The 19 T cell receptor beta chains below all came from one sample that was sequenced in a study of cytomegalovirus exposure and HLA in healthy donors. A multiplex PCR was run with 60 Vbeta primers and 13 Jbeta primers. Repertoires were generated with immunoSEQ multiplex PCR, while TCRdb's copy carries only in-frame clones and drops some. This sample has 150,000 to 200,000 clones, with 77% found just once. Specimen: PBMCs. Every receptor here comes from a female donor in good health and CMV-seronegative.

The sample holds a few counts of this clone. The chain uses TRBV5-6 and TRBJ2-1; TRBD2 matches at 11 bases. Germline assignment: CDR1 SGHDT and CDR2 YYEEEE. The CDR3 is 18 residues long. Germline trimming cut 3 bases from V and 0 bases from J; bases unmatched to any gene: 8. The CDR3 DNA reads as TGTGCCAGCAGCTCCCTAGCGGGGGGCGTAAGCTCCTACAATGAGCAGTTCTTC. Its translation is CASSSLAGGVSSYNEQFF.

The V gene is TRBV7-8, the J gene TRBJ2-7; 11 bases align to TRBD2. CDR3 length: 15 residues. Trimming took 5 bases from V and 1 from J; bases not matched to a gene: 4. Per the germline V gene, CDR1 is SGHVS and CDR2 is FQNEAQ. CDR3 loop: CASSTSSGGSYEQYF. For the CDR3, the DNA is TGTGCCAGCAGCACTTCTAGCGGGGGGTCCTACGAGCAGTACTTC.

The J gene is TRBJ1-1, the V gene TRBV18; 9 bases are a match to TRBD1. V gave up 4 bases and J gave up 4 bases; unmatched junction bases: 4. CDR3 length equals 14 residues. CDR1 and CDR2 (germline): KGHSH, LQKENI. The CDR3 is CASSQGQGSTEAFF. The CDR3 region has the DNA TGTGCCAGCTCACAAGGACAGGGGAGCACTGAAGCTTTCTTT.

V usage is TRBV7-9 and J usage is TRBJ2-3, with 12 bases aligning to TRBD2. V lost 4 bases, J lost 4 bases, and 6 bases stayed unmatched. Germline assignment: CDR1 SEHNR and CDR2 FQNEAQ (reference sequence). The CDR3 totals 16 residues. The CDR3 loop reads CASSSGLAGRPDTQYF. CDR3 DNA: TGTGCCAGCAGCTCGGGACTAGCGGGCCGGCCAGATACGCAGTATTTT.

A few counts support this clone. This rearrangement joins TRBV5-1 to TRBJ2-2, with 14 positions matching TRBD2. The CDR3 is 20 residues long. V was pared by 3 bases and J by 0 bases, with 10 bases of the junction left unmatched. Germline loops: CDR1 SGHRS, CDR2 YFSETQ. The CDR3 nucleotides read TGCGCCAGCAGCTCCGGGACTAGCGGGAGACCCTTCGCGAACACCGGGGAGCTGTTTTTT. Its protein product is CASSSGTSGRPFANTGELFF.

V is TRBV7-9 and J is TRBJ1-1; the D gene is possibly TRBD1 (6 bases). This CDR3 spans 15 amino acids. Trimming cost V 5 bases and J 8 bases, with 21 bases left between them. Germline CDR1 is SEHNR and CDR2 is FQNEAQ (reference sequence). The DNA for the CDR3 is TGTGCCAGCAGCCCCTACAGGGCGATCGAGGGGGAAGCTTTCTTT. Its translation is CASSPYRAIEGEAFF.

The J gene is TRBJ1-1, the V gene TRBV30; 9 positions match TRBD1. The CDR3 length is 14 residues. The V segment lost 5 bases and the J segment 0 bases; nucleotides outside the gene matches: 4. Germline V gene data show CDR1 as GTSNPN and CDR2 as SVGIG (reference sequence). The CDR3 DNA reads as TGTGCCTGGGACGGGACAGGGCTGAACACTGAAGCTTTCTTT. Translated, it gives CAWDGTGLNTEAFF.

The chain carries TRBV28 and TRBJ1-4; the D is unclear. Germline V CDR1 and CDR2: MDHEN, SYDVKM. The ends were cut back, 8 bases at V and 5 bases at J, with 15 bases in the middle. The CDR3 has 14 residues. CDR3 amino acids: CASHARGINEKLFF. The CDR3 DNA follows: TGTGCCAGCCATGCGAGAGGAATAAATGAAAAACTGTTTTTT. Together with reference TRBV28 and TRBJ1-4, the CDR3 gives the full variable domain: DVKVTQSSRYLVKRTGEKVFLECVQDMDHENMFWYRQDPGLGLRLIYFSYDVKMKEKGDIPEGYSVSREKKERFSLILESASTNQTSMYLCASHARGINEKLFFGSGTQLSVL.

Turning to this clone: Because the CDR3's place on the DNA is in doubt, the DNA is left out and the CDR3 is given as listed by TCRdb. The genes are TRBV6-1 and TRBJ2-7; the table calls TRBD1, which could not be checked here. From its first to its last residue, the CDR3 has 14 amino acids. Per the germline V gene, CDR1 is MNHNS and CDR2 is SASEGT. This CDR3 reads CASSTSGQSYEQYF.

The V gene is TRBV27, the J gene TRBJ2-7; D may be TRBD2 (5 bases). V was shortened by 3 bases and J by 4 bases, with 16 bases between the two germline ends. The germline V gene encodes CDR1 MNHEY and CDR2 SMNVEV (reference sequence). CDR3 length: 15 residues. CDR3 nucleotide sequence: TGTGCCAGCAGTTTTGTCGCTGGGAGTTCGTACGAGCAGTACTTC. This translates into CASSFVAGSSYEQYF.

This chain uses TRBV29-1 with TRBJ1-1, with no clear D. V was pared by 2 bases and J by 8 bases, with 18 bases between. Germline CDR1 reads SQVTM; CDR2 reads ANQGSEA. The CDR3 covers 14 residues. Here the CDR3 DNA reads TGCAGCGTTGAAAGTCCGAGGCTGGTACACGAAGCTTTCTTT. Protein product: CSVESPRLVHEAFF.

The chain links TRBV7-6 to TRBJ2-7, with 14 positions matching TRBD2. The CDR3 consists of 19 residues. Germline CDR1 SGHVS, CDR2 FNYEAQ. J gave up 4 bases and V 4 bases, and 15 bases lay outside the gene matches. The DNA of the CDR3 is TGTGCCAGCAGCTCGGATCCGGGACTAGCGGGGGCCGCTGTATACGAGCAGTACTTC. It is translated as CASSSDPGLAGAAVYEQYF.

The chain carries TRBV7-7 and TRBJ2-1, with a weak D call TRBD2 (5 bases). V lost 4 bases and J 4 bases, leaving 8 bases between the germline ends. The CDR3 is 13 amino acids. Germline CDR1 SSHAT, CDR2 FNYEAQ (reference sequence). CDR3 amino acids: CASSSDFYNEQFF. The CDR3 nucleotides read TGTGCCAGCAGCTCGGACTTTTACAATGAGCAGTTCTTC.

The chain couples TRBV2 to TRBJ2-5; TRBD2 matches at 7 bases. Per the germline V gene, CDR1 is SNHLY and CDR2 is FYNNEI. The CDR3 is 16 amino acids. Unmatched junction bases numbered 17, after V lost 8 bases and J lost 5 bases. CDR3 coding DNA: TGTGCCAGCGCTTCAGGCGGGAGTGGTTGGACGGAGACCCAGTACTTC. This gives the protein CASASGGSGWTETQYF. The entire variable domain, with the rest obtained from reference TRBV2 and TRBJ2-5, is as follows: EPEVTQTPSHQVTQMGQEVILRCVPISNHLYFYWYRQILGQKVEFLVSFYNNEISEKSEIFDDQFSVERPDGSNFTLKIRSTKLEDSAMYFCASASGGSGWTETQYFGPGTRLLVL.

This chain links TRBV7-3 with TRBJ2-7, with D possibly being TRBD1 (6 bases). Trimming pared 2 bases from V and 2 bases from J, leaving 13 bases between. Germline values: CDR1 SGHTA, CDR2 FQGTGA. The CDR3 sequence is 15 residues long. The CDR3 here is CASSLRDNPPYEQYF. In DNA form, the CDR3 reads TGTGCCAGCAGCTTACGGGACAATCCCCCCTACGAGCAGTACTTC. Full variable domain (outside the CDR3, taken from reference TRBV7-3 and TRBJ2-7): GAGVSQTPSNKVTEKGKYVELRCDPISGHTALYWYRQSLGQGPEFLIYFQGTGAADDSGLPNDRFFAVRPEGSVSTLKIQRTERGDSAVYLCASSLRDNPPYEQYFGPGTRLTVT.

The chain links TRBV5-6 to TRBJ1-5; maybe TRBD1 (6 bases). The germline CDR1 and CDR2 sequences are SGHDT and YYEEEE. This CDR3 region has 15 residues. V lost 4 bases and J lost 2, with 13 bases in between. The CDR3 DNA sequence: TGTGCCAGCAGCCGTAGGGGGTGGGGCAATCAGCCCCAGCATTTT. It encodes CASSRRGWGNQPQHF.

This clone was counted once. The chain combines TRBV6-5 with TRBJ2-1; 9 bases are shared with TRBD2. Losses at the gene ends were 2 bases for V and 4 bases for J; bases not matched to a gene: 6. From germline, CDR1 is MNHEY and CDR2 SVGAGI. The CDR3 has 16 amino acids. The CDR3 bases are TGTGCCAGCAGTTACGGGGGCGGGGGGGGGTACAATGAGCAGTTCTTC. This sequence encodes CASSYGGGGGYNEQFF.

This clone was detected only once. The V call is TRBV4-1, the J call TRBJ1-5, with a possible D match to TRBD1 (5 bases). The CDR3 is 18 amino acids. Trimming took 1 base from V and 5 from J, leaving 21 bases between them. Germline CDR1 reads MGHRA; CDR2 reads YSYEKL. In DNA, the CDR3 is TGCGCCAGCAGCCAAGTGGGGGGACCCGGTGTGTTGCATCAGCCCCAGCATTTT. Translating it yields CASSQVGGPGVLHQPQHF.

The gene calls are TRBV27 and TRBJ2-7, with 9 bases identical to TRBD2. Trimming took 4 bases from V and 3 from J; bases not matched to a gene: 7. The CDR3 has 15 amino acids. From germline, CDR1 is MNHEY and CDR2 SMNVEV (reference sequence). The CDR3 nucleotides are TGTGCCAGCAGTTGGGGGTTAGCGGGGGTCTACGAGCAGTACTTC. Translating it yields CASSWGLAGVYEQYF.